This T cell receptor beta chain was recovered during a study of PD-1 blockade in mismatch repair-deficient tumors (dated by TCRdb to the late 2010s). With regard to the full study: Between September 2013 and September 2016, the trial enrolled 86 consecutive patients with approximately 12 types of mismatch repair-deficient cancer, all of whom had received prior treatment and were progressing. Tumor-associated T cell clones were tracked in the peripheral blood of patients responding to PD-1 blockade by deep sequencing of TCR CDR3 regions. Overall results and qualifications from the work: Tumor-resident clones, often undetectable in blood before treatment, expanded rapidly after pembrolizumab and then contracted, generally before radiologic responses.

This clone has more than one count but fewer than ten. No antigen is known for it. Base qualities are missing; no much larger clone stands one base away. The CDR3, from cysteine to phenylalanine, totals 16 residues. The CDR3 DNA has 48 bases and is translated from base 1. Via the germline V gene, CDR1 is SGHTA and CDR2 FQGNSA. Unmatched junction bases come to 14, with V trimmed by 6 bases and J by 7 bases. Explained via the paper, the time point label denotes: peripheral blood before pembrolizumab. Mismatch repair deficiency in every enrolled patient was established by polymerase chain reaction or immunohistochemistry. TCR sequencing was performed for a few patients who responded to pembrolizumab therapy. Pembrolizumab PD-1 blockade was prospectively tested in advanced mismatch repair-deficient cancers, regardless of tissue of origin, in the phase II trial. Serial peripheral blood T cell samples were collected before and at multiple times after starting PD-1 blockade. The timing of each blood sample was reported as weeks after the first dose of pembrolizumab.

Libraries came from the immunoSEQ multiplex PCR assay. Held by TCRdb, this immuneACCESS table contains in-frame sequences only and omits some clones. Under half of the omission traces to an unresolved V gene where checked; the cause of the rest is unknown. The sample has roughly 49,000 clones on record, over 75% of them singletons. The ten largest clones add up to around 3.3% of the sample. The sequence was obtained from an adult with mismatch repair-deficient cancer. The sequences come from PBMCs, collected before pembrolizumab treatment. The V gene is TRBV7-2 and the J gene is TRBJ2-2; 7 bases in the junction line up with TRBD2. This receptor carries the CDR3 CASRGGSGGIGGELFF. Read as DNA, the sequence is TGTGCCAGCAGGGGCGGGTCGGGAGGTATAGGCGGGGAGCTGTTTTTT.